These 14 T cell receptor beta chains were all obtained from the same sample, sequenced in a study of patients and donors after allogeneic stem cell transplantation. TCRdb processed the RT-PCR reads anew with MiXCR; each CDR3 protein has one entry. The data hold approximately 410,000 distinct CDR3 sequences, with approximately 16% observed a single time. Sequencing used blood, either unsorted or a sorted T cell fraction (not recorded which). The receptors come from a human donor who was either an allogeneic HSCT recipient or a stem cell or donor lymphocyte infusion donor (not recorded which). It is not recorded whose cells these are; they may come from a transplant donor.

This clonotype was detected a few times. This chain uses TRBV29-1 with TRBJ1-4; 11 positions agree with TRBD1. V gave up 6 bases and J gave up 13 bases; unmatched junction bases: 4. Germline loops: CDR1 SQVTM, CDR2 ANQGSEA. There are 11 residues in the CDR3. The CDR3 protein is CSVEGTGGLFF. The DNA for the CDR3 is TGCAGCGTGGAGGGGACAGGGGGACTGTTTTTT.

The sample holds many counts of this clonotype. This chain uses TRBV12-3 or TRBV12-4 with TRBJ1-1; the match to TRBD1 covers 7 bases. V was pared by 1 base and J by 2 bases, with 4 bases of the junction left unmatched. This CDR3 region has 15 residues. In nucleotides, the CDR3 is TGTGCCAGCAGTTTAGGGGGGACAGCTAACACTGAAGCTTTCTTT. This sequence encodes CASSLGGTANTEAFF.

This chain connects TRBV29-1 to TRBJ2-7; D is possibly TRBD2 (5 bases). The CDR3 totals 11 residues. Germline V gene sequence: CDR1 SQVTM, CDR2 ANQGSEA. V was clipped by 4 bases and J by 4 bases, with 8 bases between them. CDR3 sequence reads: CSVAAGYEQYF. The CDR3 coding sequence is TGCAGCGTTGCGGCGGGTTACGAGCAGTACTTC.

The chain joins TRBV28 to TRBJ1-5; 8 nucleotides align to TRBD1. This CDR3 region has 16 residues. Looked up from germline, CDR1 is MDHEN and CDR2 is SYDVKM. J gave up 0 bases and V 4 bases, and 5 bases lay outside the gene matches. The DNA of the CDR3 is TGTGCCAGCAGTTCCGGGACAGGAGATAGCAATCAGCCCCAGCATTTT. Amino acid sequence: CASSSGTGDSNQPQHF.

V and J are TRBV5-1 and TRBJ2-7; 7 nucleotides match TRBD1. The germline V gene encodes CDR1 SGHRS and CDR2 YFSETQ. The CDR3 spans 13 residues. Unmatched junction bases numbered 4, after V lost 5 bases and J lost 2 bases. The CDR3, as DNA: TGCGCCAGCAGAGGGGGCGCCGCCTACGAGCAGTACTTC. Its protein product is CASRGGAAYEQYF.

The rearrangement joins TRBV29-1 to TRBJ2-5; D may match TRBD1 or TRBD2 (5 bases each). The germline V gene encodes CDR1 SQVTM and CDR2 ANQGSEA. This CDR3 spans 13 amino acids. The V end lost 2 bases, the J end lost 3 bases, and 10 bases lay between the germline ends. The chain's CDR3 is CSVERDPKETQYF. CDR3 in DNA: TGCAGCGTTGAACGGGACCCAAAAGAGACCCAGTACTTC.

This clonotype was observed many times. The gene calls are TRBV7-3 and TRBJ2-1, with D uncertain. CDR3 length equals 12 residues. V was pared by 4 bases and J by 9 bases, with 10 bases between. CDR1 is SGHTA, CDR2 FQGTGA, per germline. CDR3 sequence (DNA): TGTGCCAGCAGCTCGACCTACGCTGAGCAGTTCTTC. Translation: CASSSTYAEQFF.

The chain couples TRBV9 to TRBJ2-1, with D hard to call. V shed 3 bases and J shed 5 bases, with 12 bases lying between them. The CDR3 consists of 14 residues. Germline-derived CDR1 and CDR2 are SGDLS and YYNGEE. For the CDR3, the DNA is TGTGCCAGCAGCGGCCAAGGGTCCCACAATGAGCAGTTCTTC. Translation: CASSGQGSHNEQFF.

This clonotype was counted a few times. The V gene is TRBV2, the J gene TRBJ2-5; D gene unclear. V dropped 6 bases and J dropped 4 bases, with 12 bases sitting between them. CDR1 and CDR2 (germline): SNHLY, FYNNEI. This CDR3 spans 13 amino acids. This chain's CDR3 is CASRNQIPETQYF. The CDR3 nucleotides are TGTGCCAGCAGAAATCAAATTCCAGAGACCCAGTACTTC.

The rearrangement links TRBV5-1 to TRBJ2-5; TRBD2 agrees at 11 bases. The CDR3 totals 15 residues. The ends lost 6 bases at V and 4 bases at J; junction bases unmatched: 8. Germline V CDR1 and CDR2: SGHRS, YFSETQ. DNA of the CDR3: TGCGCCAGCACCGGGGCCGGGACTAGCGGAGAGACCCAGTACTTC. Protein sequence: CASTGAGTSGETQYF.

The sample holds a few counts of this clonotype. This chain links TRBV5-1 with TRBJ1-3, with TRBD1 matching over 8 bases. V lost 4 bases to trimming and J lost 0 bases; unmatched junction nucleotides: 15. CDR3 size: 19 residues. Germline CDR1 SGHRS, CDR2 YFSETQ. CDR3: CASSPTMHGQGRSGNTIYF. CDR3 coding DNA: TGCGCCAGCAGCCCGACGATGCATGGACAGGGACGCTCTGGAAACACCATATATTTT.

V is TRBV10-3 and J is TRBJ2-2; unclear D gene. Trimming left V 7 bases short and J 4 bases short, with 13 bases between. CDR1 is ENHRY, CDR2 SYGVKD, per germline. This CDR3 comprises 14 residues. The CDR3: CAITEERSTGELFF. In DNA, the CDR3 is TGTGCCATCACGGAAGAAAGGAGCACCGGGGAGCTGTTTTTT.

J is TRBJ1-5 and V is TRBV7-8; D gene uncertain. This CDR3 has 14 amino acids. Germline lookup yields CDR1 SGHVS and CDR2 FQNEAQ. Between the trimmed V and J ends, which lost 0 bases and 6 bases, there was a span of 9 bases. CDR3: CASSLALGPQPQHF. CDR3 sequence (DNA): TGTGCCAGCAGCTTAGCGCTTGGACCTCAGCCCCAGCATTTT.

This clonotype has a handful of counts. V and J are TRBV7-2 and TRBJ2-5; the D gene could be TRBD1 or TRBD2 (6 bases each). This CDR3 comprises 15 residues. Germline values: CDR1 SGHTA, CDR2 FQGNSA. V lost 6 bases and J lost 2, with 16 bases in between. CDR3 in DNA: TGTGCCAGCAGAGGGGGGCTAGCCATACAAGAGACCCAGTACTTC. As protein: CASRGGLAIQETQYF.